This T cell receptor beta chain was identified in a study of blood T cell repertoires in COVID-19. On the study more broadly: Spain, Italy and the United States supplied samples that represented acute and convalescent COVID-19. Sources were T cells, B-cell-depleted T cells, or PBMCs; the material itself was cDNA or gDNA.

Original analysis: Reference gene primer amplification in the assay estimated nucleated cell counts. TCRdb keeps only in-frame clones here, not all; method: immunoSEQ multiplex PCR. V and J calls and clone size are copied from that table; D and trimming were computed from the DNA. The sample lists around 91,000 clones; around 85% were seen once. The V gene end was trimmed by 2 bases and the J gene end by 1 base; junction bases not matched to a gene: 3. The germline V gene has CDR1 KGHSH and CDR2 LQKENI. This CDR3 region has 16 residues. The TCR was taken from a human donor in a cohort sampled during active COVID-19. This chain links TRBV18 with TRBJ1-2; 11 nucleotides line up with TRBD1. The sequenced sample consisted of peripheral blood. The CDR3 sequence: CASSPGTGGVNYGYTF. The DNA for the CDR3 is TGTGCCAGCTCACCAGGGACAGGGGGAGTTAACTATGGCTACACCTTC.